This T cell receptor beta chain is from a study of T cells in Graves' hyperthyroidism and ophthalmopathy. This clonotype has at least ten counts. J gave up 3 bases and V 5 bases, and 5 bases lay outside the gene matches. The V gene's germline CDR1 is MGHDK and CDR2 SYGVNS. This CDR3 is 16 amino acids long. TCR beta CDR3 sequences were amplified from RNA transcripts. Primed by the HTBI set, a first-round RT-PCR was run on the TCR CDR3. TCRdb used MiXCR to reprocess the multiplex PCR reads, holding one entry per CDR3 protein. Found here are approximately 640,000 distinct CDR3 sequences, roughly 46% of them singletons; the top ten hold more than 7%.

Material for sequencing was peripheral blood or thyroid tissue (not recorded which). The rearrangement links TRBV25-1 to TRBJ1-4, with 11 bases that match TRBD1. This sequence was found in an adult man with Graves' disease, either hyperthyroidism or ophthalmopathy (not recorded which). In DNA, the CDR3 is TGTGCCAGCAGTTCCGGACAGGGGGCGTCTAATGAAAAACTGTTTTTT. Its protein product is CASSSGQGASNEKLFF.